A selection of T cell receptor beta chains follows, all from one sample in a study of cytomegalovirus exposure and HLA in healthy donors. Generated by immunoSEQ multiplex PCR, the TCRdb table keeps only in-frame clones and is missing some. The sample includes about 140,000 clones, roughly three quarters of them seen just once. Sequenced input: PBMCs. These receptors originate from a man between 18 and 29 years old in good health and CMV-seronegative. CDR3s include the opening cysteine and the closing phenylalanine or tryptophan. A D gene is named only where the DNA matches it firmly. Where a row states a size, it is once, few, many or the class of an expanded clone; other rows omit it.

d_call: NA; v_call: TRBV9; clone_size: NA; j_call: TRBJ2-1; cdr3_aa: CASTSAYNEQFF; cdr3_nt: TGTGCCAGCACCTCGGCCTACAATGAGCAGTTCTTC
d_call: NA; v_call: TRBV5-1; clone_size: NA; j_call: TRBJ2-3; cdr3_aa: CASSLDRGSSTDTQYF; cdr3_nt: TGCGCCAGCAGCTTGGACCGGGGGAGCAGCACAGATACGCAGTATTTT
d_call: NA; v_call: TRBV5-5; clone_size: few; j_call: TRBJ1-6; cdr3_aa: CASSLAPPGSPLHF; cdr3_nt: TGTGCCAGCAGCTTAGCTCCACCAGGCTCACCCCTCCACTTT
d_call: TRBD1; v_call: TRBV4-2; clone_size: few; j_call: TRBJ1-2; cdr3_aa: CASSQDLGGGYGYTF; cdr3_nt: TGTGCCAGCAGCCAAGATCTAGGGGGCGGATATGGCTACACCTTC
d_call: NA; v_call: TRBV4-3; clone_size: NA; j_call: TRBJ1-2; cdr3_aa: CASSQDLQGGSPTNYGYTF; cdr3_nt: TGCGCCAGCAGCCAAGACCTCCAGGGAGGATCCCCTACGAACTATGGCTACACCTTC
d_call: NA; v_call: TRBV6-5; clone_size: NA; j_call: TRBJ2-1; cdr3_aa: CASSPGLGGYNEQFF; cdr3_nt: TGTGCCAGCAGTCCTGGACTCGGCGGGTACAATGAGCAGTTCTTC
d_call: NA; v_call: TRBV19; clone_size: NA; j_call: TRBJ1-4; cdr3_aa: CASTPEIPPTNEKLFF; cdr3_nt: TGTGCCAGTACCCCGGAGATACCCCCAACTAATGAAAAACTGTTTTTT
d_call: TRBD1; v_call: TRBV5-6; clone_size: NA; j_call: TRBJ1-2; cdr3_aa: CASSTWTGPTGGYTF; cdr3_nt: TGTGCCAGCAGCACCTGGACAGGGCCTACTGGGGGCTACACCTTC
d_call: NA; v_call: TRBV2; clone_size: NA; j_call: TRBJ2-7; cdr3_aa: CASTGWREQYF; cdr3_nt: TGTGCCAGCACAGGGTGGCGCGAGCAGTACTTC
d_call: TRBD2; v_call: TRBV5-1; clone_size: NA; j_call: TRBJ2-7; cdr3_aa: CASSLNLGGDPYEQYF; cdr3_nt: TGCGCCAGCAGCTTGAATCTGGGAGGGGACCCCTACGAGCAGTACTTC
d_call: TRBD2; v_call: TRBV30; clone_size: NA; j_call: TRBJ2-1; cdr3_aa: CACRYPLAGGPEQFF; cdr3_nt: TGTGCCTGCCGTTATCCCCTAGCGGGGGGGCCTGAGCAGTTCTTC
d_call: NA; v_call: TRBV5-6; clone_size: few; j_call: TRBJ1-4; cdr3_aa: CASSLRRTTNEKLFF; cdr3_nt: TGTGCCAGCAGCTTGAGGAGGACAACTAATGAAAAACTGTTTTTT
d_call: TRBD2; v_call: TRBV14; clone_size: NA; j_call: TRBJ2-7; cdr3_aa: CASSPGGWEQYF; cdr3_nt: TGTGCCAGCAGCCCGGGGGGATGGGAGCAGTACTTC
d_call: NA; v_call: TRBV5-1; clone_size: NA; j_call: TRBJ1-6; cdr3_aa: CASSLGQGNNSPLHF; cdr3_nt: TGCGCCAGCAGCTTGGGTCAGGGAAATAATTCACCCCTCCACTTT
d_call: TRBD1; v_call: TRBV11-2; clone_size: NA; j_call: TRBJ2-7; cdr3_aa: CASSPPQGAAYEQYF; cdr3_nt: TGTGCCAGCAGCCCCCCCCAGGGGGCAGCCTACGAGCAGTACTTC
d_call: NA; v_call: TRBV13; clone_size: NA; j_call: TRBJ1-1; cdr3_aa: CASSARQPTEAFF; cdr3_nt: TGTGCCAGCAGCGCACGACAGCCCACTGAAGCTTTCTTT
d_call: NA; v_call: TRBV4-2; clone_size: NA; j_call: TRBJ1-5; cdr3_aa: CASSQDWAGRNQPQHF; cdr3_nt: TGTGCCAGCAGCCAAGATTGGGCAGGGCGCAATCAGCCCCAGCATTTT
d_call: TRBD2; v_call: TRBV15; clone_size: NA; j_call: TRBJ2-5; cdr3_aa: CATSSGGEETQYF; cdr3_nt: TGTGCCACCAGCAGCGGGGGGGAAGAGACCCAGTACTTC
d_call: NA; v_call: TRBV7-8; clone_size: NA; j_call: TRBJ1-5; cdr3_aa: CASSLQARQPQHF; cdr3_nt: TGTGCCAGCAGCCTTCAGGCCCGTCAGCCCCAGCATTTT
d_call: NA; v_call: TRBV2; clone_size: NA; j_call: TRBJ2-1; cdr3_aa: CASRDLAYNEQFF; cdr3_nt: TGTGCCAGCAGAGATCTAGCCTACAATGAGCAGTTCTTC
d_call: TRBD1; v_call: TRBV18; clone_size: NA; j_call: TRBJ2-7; cdr3_aa: CASSPGTETPYEQYF; cdr3_nt: TGTGCCAGCTCACCCGGGACAGAGACTCCCTACGAGCAGTACTTC
d_call: NA; v_call: TRBV18; clone_size: NA; j_call: TRBJ1-6; cdr3_aa: CASSPGTPNSPLHF; cdr3_nt: TGTGCCAGCTCACCAGGGACACCTAATTCACCCCTCCACTTT
d_call: NA; v_call: TRBV5-5; clone_size: NA; j_call: TRBJ2-2; cdr3_aa: CASRPTRSGELFF; cdr3_nt: TGTGCCAGCAGGCCAACCAGGTCCGGGGAGCTGTTTTTT
d_call: TRBD1; v_call: TRBV9; clone_size: NA; j_call: TRBJ1-4; cdr3_aa: CASSGTGRGNEKLFF; cdr3_nt: TGTGCCAGCAGCGGGACAGGGAGGGGTAATGAAAAACTGTTTTTT
d_call: TRBD1; v_call: TRBV2; clone_size: once; j_call: TRBJ1-3; cdr3_aa: CAARGYGNTIYF; cdr3_nt: TGTGCCGCCAGGGGGTATGGAAACACCATATATTTT
d_call: TRBD1; v_call: TRBV29-1; clone_size: NA; j_call: TRBJ1-2; cdr3_aa: CSPWDRNHGYTF; cdr3_nt: TGCAGCCCCTGGGACAGAAACCATGGCTACACCTTC
d_call: NA; v_call: TRBV18; clone_size: NA; j_call: TRBJ1-5; cdr3_aa: CASSPPGRVTGQPQHF; cdr3_nt: TGTGCCAGCTCACCACCGGGCAGGGTAACGGGTCAGCCCCAGCATTTT
d_call: NA; v_call: TRBV30; clone_size: once; j_call: TRBJ2-3; cdr3_aa: CAWSPSTASTDTQYF; cdr3_nt: TGTGCCTGGAGTCCATCGACAGCTAGCACAGATACGCAGTATTTT
d_call: NA; v_call: TRBV6-6; clone_size: NA; j_call: TRBJ2-3; cdr3_aa: CASSYEESAPTDTQYF; cdr3_nt: TGTGCCAGCAGTTATGAGGAAAGCGCCCCCACAGATACGCAGTATTTT
d_call: TRBD1; v_call: TRBV15; clone_size: few; j_call: TRBJ2-2; cdr3_aa: CATSVQGDTGELFF; cdr3_nt: TGTGCCACCAGCGTCCAGGGGGACACCGGGGAGCTGTTTTTT
d_call: NA; v_call: TRBV9; clone_size: NA; j_call: TRBJ2-7; cdr3_aa: CASSATGTAGEQYF; cdr3_nt: TGTGCCAGCAGCGCAACAGGGACCGCTGGGGAGCAGTACTTC
d_call: NA; v_call: TRBV4-3; clone_size: NA; j_call: TRBJ2-2; cdr3_aa: CASSQEVGLNTGELFF; cdr3_nt: TGCGCCAGCAGCCAAGAAGTGGGCTTGAACACCGGGGAGCTGTTTTTT
d_call: NA; v_call: TRBV12-5; clone_size: NA; j_call: TRBJ1-6; cdr3_aa: CASGLARTVGPYNSPLHF; cdr3_nt: TGTGCTAGTGGTTTGGCTCGGACAGTCGGACCCTATAATTCACCCCTCCACTTT
d_call: NA; v_call: TRBV7-6; clone_size: NA; j_call: TRBJ2-7; cdr3_aa: CASSSRQGTYEQYF; cdr3_nt: TGTGCCAGCAGCTCGAGGCAGGGCACCTACGAGCAGTACTTC
d_call: NA; v_call: TRBV7-2; clone_size: NA; j_call: TRBJ2-2; cdr3_aa: CASSPQGTNTGELFF; cdr3_nt: TGTGCCAGCAGTCCACAGGGTACGAACACCGGGGAGCTGTTTTTT
d_call: NA; v_call: TRBV28; clone_size: NA; j_call: TRBJ2-7; cdr3_aa: CASSRTGVYEQYF; cdr3_nt: TGTGCCAGCAGTCGCACAGGAGTCTACGAGCAGTACTTC
d_call: NA; v_call: TRBV4-3; clone_size: many; j_call: TRBJ1-4; cdr3_aa: CASSQELSTATNEKLFF; cdr3_nt: TGCGCCAGCAGCCAAGAGTTAAGTACAGCCACTAATGAAAAACTGTTTTTT
d_call: TRBD1; v_call: TRBV7-2; clone_size: NA; j_call: TRBJ1-2; cdr3_aa: CASSPQQGASANYGYTF; cdr3_nt: TGTGCCAGCAGCCCCCAACAGGGGGCTTCGGCTAACTATGGCTACACCTTC
d_call: TRBD1; v_call: TRBV5-4; clone_size: NA; j_call: TRBJ1-1; cdr3_aa: CASSDAGTGNTEAFF; cdr3_nt: TGTGCCAGCAGCGACGCCGGGACAGGGAACACTGAAGCTTTCTTT
d_call: TRBD1; v_call: TRBV13; clone_size: NA; j_call: TRBJ2-7; cdr3_aa: CASSLGLGGTGHSYEQYF; cdr3_nt: TGTGCCAGCAGCTTAGGCCTTGGGGGGACAGGGCACTCCTACGAGCAGTACTTC
d_call: NA; v_call: TRBV30; clone_size: NA; j_call: TRBJ2-3; cdr3_aa: CAWKGEATDTQYF; cdr3_nt: TGTGCCTGGAAGGGGGAAGCCACAGATACGCAGTATTTT